The T cell receptor (beta chain) described here comes from a study of CD4 T cells in relation to SARS-CoV-2 and coronaviruses. Concerning this clone itself: The antigen is not known.

The unexposed donors gave CD4+ T cells in about 2011-2019, prior to COVID-19. The cells were cultured for about ten days before CD4+ T cells were isolated. As cell numbers allowed, unexposed-donor CD4+ T cells faced SARS-CoV-2 S/N and four cold-coronavirus spikes. There are 16 residues in the CDR3. From germline, CDR1 is SGHRS and CDR2 YFSETQ. The V and J ends lost 2 bases and 5 bases respectively, with 14 bases between them. Assay: immunoSEQ multiplex PCR; the TCRdb copy retains only in-frame clones and omits some. Of approximately 27,000 clones listed, 60% to 75% were seen once; the top ten hold around 13%.

This TCR was recovered from a human donor in good health. The chain is built from TRBV5-1 and TRBJ1-6; D gene ambiguous. The sample was CD4+ T cells from PBMCs, cultured in vitro. The CDR3 bases are TGCGCCAGCAGCTTAGAGGGATCCTCGAATAATTCACCCCTCCACTTT. This translates into CASSLEGSSNNSPLHF. Drawing the rest from reference TRBV5-1 and TRBJ1-6, the complete variable domain is KAGVTQTPRYLIKTRGQQVTLSCSPISGHRSVSWYQQTPGQGLQFLFEYFSETQRNKGNFPGRFSGRQFSNSRSEMNVSTLELGDSALYLCASSLEGSSNNSPLHFGNGTRLTVT.